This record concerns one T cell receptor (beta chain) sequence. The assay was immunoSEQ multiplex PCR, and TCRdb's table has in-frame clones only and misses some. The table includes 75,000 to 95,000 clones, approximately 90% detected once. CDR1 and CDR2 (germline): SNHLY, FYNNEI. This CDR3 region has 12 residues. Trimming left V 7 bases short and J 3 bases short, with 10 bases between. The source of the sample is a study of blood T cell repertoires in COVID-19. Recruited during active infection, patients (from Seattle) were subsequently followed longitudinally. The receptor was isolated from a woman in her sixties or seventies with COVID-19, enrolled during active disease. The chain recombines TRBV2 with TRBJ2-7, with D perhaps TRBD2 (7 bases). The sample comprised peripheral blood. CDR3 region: CASMRGRYEQYF. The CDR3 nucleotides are TGTGCCAGCATGCGGGGGCGCTACGAGCAGTACTTC.